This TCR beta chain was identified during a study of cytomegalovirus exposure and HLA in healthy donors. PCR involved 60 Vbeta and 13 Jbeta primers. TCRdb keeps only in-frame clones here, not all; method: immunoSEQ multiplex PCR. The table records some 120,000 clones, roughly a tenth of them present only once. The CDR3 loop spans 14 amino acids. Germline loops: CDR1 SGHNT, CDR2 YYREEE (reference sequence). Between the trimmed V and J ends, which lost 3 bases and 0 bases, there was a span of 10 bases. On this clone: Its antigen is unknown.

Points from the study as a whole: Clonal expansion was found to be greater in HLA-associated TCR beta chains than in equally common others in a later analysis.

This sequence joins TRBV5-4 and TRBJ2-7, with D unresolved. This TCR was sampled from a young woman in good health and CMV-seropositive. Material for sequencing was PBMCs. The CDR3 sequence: CASSSQISSYEQYF. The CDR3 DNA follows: TGTGCCAGCAGCTCCCAGATTTCCTCCTACGAGCAGTACTTC.